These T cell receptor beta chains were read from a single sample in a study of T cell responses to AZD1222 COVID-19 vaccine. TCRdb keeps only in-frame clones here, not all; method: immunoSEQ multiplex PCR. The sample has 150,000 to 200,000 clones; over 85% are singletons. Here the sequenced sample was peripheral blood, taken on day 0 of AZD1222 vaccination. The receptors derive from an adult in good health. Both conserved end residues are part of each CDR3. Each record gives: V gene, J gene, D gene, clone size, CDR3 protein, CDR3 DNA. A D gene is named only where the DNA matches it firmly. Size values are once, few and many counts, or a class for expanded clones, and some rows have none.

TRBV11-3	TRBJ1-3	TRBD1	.	CASSLGDRGSGNTIYF	TGTGCCAGCAGCCTAGGGGACAGGGGCTCTGGAAACACCATATATTTT
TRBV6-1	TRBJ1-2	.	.	CASSELSGYTF	TGTGCCAGCAGTGAGCTGAGTGGCTACACCTTC
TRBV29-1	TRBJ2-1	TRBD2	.	CSVRLAGARSYNEQFF	TGCAGCGTTAGGCTAGCGGGGGCCCGCTCCTACAATGAGCAGTTCTTC
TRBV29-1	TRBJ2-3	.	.	CSVGGRGADTQYF	TGCAGCGTTGGGGGCCGCGGGGCAGATACGCAGTATTTT
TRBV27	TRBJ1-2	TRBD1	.	CASTRTGGRSPYGYTF	TGTGCCAGCACCAGGACAGGGGGCAGATCTCCGTATGGCTACACCTTC
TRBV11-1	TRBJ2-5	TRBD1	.	CASSLGQGAGQETQYF	TGTGCCAGCAGCTTAGGGCAGGGGGCTGGCCAAGAGACCCAGTACTTC
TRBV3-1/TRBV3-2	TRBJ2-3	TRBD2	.	CASSQASGTSGSGTQYF	TGTGCCAGCAGCCAAGCGTCCGGGACTAGCGGGAGTGGTACGCAGTATTTT
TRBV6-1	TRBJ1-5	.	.	CASSDRGSNQPQHF	TGTGCCAGCAGTGACAGGGGTAGCAATCAGCCCCAGCATTTT
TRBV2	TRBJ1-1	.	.	CASSEGVGLNTEAFF	TGTGCCAGCAGTGAGGGGGTGGGGCTGAACACTGAAGCTTTCTTT
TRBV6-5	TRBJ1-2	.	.	CASSTATGSYGYTF	TGTGCCAGCAGCACGGCCACAGGAAGCTATGGCTACACCTTC
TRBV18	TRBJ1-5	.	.	CASSPEEKGGSNQPQHF	TGTGCCAGCTCACCAGAAGAAAAGGGGGGTAGCAATCAGCCCCAGCATTTT
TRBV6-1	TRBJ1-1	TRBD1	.	CASSVLPGQGKTEAFF	TGTGCCAGCAGTGTCCTACCGGGACAGGGTAAAACTGAAGCTTTCTTT
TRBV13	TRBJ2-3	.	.	CASSLGASGSTDTQYF	TGTGCCAGCAGCTTAGGCGCAAGCGGAAGCACAGATACGCAGTATTTT
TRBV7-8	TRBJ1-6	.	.	CASSLETDNSPLHF	TGTGCCAGCAGCTTAGAGACAGATAATTCACCCCTCCACTTT
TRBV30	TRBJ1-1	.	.	CAWSLHPGQNTEAFF	TGTGCCTGGAGTTTGCACCCGGGACAGAACACTGAAGCTTTCTTT
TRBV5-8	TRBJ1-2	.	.	CASSLAAGYYGYTF	TGTGCCAGCAGCTTGGCAGCCGGGTACTATGGCTACACCTTC
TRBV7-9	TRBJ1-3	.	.	CASSTLQLLSGNTIYF	TGTGCCAGCAGCACCCTACAGCTTCTCTCTGGAAACACCATATATTTT
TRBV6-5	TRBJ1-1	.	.	CASSYSIVLGRTEAFF	TGTGCCAGCAGTTACTCGATCGTCCTTGGCCGCACTGAAGCTTTCTTT
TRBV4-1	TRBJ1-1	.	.	CASSYQGGGWGMNTEAFF	TGCGCCAGCAGCTACCAAGGAGGCGGATGGGGGATGAACACTGAAGCTTTCTTT
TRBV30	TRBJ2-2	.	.	CAWSKGESRTGELFF	TGTGCCTGGAGTAAGGGGGAGTCACGGACCGGGGAGCTGTTTTTT
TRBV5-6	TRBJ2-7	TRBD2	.	CASSPGLAPTYEQYF	TGTGCCAGCAGTCCTGGACTAGCGCCCACCTACGAGCAGTACTTC
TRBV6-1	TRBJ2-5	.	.	CASSEPGGLRETQYF	TGTGCCAGCAGTGAACCCGGCGGACTCCGCGAGACCCAGTACTTC
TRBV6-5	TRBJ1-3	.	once	CASRGSGNTIYF	TGTGCCAGCAGAGGCTCAGGAAACACCATATATTTT
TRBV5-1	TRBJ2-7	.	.	CASSLSQGLSYEQYF	TGCGCCAGCAGCTTAAGTCAGGGCCTCTCCTACGAGCAGTACTTC
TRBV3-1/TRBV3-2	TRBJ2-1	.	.	CASSPYTGNEQFF	TGTGCCAGCAGCCCATACACAGGGAATGAGCAGTTCTTC
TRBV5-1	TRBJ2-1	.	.	CASSSDAGVDEQFF	TGCGCCAGCAGCTCGGACGCAGGGGTGGATGAGCAGTTCTTC
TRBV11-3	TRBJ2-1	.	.	CASSSQGYNEQFF	TGTGCCAGCAGCTCGCAGGGTTACAATGAGCAGTTCTTC
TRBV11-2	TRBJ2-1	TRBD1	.	CASSLLGGSQGAVNEQFF	TGTGCCAGCAGCTTATTAGGGGGCTCCCAAGGGGCTGTAAATGAGCAGTTCTTC
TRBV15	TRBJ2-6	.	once	CATSRVAGANVLTF	TGTGCCACCAGCAGAGTGGCTGGGGCCAACGTCCTGACTTTC